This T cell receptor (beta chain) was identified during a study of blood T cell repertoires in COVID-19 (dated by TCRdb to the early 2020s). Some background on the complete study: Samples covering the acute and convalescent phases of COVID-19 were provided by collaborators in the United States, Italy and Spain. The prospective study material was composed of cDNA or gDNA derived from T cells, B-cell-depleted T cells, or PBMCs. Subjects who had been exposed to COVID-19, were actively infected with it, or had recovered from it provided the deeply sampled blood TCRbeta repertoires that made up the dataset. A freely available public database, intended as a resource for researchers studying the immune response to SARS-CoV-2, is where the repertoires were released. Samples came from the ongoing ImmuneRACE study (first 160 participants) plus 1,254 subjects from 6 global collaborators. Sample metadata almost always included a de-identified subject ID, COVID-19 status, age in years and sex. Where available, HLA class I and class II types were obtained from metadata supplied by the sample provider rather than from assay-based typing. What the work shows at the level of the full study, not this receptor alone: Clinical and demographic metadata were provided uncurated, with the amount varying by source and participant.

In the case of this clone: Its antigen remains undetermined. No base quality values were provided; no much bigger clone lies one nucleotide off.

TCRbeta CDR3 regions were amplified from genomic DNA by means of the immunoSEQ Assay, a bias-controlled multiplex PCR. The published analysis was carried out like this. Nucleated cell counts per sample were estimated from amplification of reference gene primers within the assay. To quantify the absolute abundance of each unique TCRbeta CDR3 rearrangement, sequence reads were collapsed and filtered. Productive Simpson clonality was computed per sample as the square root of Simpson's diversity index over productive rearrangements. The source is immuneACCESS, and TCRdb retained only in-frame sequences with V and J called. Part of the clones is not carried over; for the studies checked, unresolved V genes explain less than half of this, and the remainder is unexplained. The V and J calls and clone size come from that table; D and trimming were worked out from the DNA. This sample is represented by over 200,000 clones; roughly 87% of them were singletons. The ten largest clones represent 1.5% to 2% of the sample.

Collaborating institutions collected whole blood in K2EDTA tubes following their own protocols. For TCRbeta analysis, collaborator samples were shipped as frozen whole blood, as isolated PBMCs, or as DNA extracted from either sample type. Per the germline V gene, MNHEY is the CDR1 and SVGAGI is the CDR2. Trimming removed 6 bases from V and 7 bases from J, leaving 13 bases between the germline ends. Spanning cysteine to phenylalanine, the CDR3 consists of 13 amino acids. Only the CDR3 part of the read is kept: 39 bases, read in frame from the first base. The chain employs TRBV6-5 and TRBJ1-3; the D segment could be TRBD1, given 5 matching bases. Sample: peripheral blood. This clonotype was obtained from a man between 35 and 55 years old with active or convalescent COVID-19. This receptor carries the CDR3 CASSMGPGNTIYF. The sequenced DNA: TGTGCCAGCAGCATGGGGCCCGGGAACACCATATATTTT.